This TCR beta chain emerged from a study of CD8 T cells in ankylosing spondylitis. CDR1 and CDR2 from the germline V gene are ENHRY and SYGVKD. Trimming pared 6 bases from V and 0 bases from J, leaving 9 bases between. The CDR3 is made up of 14 amino acids. In this sample, this clonotype turned up a few times. TCRdb reprocessed the 5' RACE reads with MiXCR, giving one entry per CDR3 protein. The sample has some 150,000 distinct CDR3 sequences, 40% to 50% seen once. This chain uses TRBV10-3 with TRBJ1-5; D is unclear. The source of this sequence is a male donor with ankylosing spondylitis. The sequencing sample was made of synovial fluid, either unsorted or a sorted T cell fraction (not recorded which). The CDR3 DNA reads TGTGCCATCAGCGGATCCTATAGCAATCAGCCCCAGCATTTT. Protein sequence: CAISGSYSNQPQHF.